This TCR beta chain originates from a study of response to subunit inactivated influenza vaccine. This clonotype has only a few counts. V was pared by 2 bases and J by 4 bases, with 12 bases between. The CDR3 totals 14 residues. Germline CDR1 and CDR2: SGHRS and YFSETQ. MiXCR was run by TCRdb on the RT-PCR reads, yielding one entry per CDR3 protein. The sample shows hundreds of thousands of distinct CDR3 sequences, around 11% of them seen only once. These data are also associated with another study on T cells expressing NK-cell markers. That investigation notes: UMIs were included in TCR beta cDNA generated by 5'RACE template switching. Among four donors, these clonotypes also ranked first in the CD3+CD56-NKG2C+ fraction.

The chain is built from TRBV5-1 and TRBJ1-1; no clear D gene. This TCR was recovered from a man aged 45-65 years who received an inactivated influenza vaccine. The input for sequencing was PBMCs from blood, taken on the day of vaccination. CDR3 residues: CASSFGSGVTEAFF. The CDR3 DNA reads TGCGCCAGCAGCTTTGGTAGTGGAGTCACTGAAGCTTTCTTT. Looking up the rest from reference TRBV5-1 and TRBJ1-1 gives the full variable domain: KAGVTQTPRYLIKTRGQQVTLSCSPISGHRSVSWYQQTPGQGLQFLFEYFSETQRNKGNFPGRFSGRQFSNSRSEMNVSTLELGDSALYLCASSFGSGVTEAFFGQGTRLTVV.